Below, one T cell receptor (beta chain) is given with its context. Its antigen is not known. Germline values: CDR1 SGHAT, CDR2 FQNNGV. The CDR3 is 14 amino acids. Deletions cut 5 bases from V and 2 bases from J, with 12 bases between. The template, roughly 0.45 ug total RNA, yielded TCR beta cDNA made with a constant-region primer. Sequencing libraries for TCR beta derived from three nested multiplex PCR rounds that used slightly modified ARM-PCR. TRBV1-TRBV30 forward primers paired with a C-beta reverse primer were used in the first two PCR rounds, which ran about 11 cycles each. In TCRdb, the multiplex PCR reads were re-called with MiXCR into one record per CDR3 protein. The data show 150,000 to 200,000 distinct CDR3 sequences, 65% seen once. The data were obtained in a study of tumor-infiltrating lymphocytes in primary liver carcinoma. Study overall: Among the tumors, stages were T1-T3 N0M0 and sizes about 4.2 to 11 cm. Sequenced samples came back with roughly 3.5 to 7.13 million productive TCRbeta reads, and the counts looked alike across tissue types. Study results and limitations: A significantly higher top-250-clone fraction was recorded for tumors than for blood (p = 0.039). Since sampling was bulk and unsorted, CD4+ and CD8+ repertoires were not compared.

Germline DNA was extracted alongside blood RNA, which was obtained from unsorted whole blood. The specimen sequenced was peripheral blood. The chain links TRBV11-2 to TRBJ1-1; D remains ambiguous. This receptor was taken from a woman in her sixties or seventies with primary liver carcinoma and hepatitis B virus infection. The CDR3 sequence is CASSLPVNNTEAFF. The CDR3, as DNA: TGTGCCAGCAGCCTACCGGTCAATAACACTGAAGCTTTCTTT.